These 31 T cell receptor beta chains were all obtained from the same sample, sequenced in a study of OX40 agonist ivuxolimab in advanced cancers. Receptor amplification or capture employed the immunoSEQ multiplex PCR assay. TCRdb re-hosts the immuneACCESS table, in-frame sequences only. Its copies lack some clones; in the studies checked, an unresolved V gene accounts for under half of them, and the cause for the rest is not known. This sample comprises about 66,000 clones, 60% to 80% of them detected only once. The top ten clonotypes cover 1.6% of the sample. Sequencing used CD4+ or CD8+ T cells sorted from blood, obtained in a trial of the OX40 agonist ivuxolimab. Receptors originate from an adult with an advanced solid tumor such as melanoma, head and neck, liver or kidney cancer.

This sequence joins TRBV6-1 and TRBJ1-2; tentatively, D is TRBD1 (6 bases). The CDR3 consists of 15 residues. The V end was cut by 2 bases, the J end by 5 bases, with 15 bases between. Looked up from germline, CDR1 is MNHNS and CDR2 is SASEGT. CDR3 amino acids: CASSERGHDAYGYTF. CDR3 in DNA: TGTGCCAGCAGTGAAAGGGGACATGACGCTTATGGCTACACCTTC.

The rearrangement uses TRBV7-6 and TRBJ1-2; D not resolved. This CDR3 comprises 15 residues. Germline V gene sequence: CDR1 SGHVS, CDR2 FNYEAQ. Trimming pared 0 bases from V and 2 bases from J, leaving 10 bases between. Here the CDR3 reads CASSLAPGTNYGYTF. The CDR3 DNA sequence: TGTGCCAGCAGCTTAGCCCCGGGAACCAACTATGGCTACACCTTC.

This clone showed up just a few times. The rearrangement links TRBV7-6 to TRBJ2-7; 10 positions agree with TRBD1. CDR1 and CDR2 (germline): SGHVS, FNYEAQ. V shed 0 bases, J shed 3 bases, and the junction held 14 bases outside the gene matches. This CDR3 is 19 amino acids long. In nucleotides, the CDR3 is TGTGCCAGCAGCTTAGCCCCGGGGACAGGGGACAAGAATAGCTACGAGCAGTACTTC. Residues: CASSLAPGTGDKNSYEQYF.

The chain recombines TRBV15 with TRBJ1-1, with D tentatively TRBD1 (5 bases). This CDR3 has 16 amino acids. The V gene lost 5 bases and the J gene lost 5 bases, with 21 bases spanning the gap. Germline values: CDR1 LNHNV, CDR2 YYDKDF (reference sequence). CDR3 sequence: CATSEFPSAGGTEAFF. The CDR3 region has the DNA TGTGCCACCAGCGAATTCCCCAGCGCTGGGGGGACTGAAGCTTTCTTT.

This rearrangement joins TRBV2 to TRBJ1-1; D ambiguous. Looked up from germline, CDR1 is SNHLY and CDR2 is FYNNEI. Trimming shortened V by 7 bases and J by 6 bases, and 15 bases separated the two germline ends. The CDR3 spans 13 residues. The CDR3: CASILDHSAEAFF. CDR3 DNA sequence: TGTGCCAGCATCTTAGACCACAGCGCTGAAGCTTTCTTT.

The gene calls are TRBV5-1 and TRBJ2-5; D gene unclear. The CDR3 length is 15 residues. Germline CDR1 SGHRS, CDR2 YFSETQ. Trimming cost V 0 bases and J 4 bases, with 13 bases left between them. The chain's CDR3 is CASSLGRPGRETQYF. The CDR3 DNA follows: TGCGCCAGCAGCTTGGGAAGACCGGGTCGAGAGACCCAGTACTTC.

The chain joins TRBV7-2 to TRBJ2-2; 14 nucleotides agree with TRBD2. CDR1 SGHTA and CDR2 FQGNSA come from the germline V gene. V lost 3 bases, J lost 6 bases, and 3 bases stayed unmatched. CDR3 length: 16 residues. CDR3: CASSFRTSGRSGELFF. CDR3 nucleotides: TGTGCCAGCAGCTTCCGGACTAGCGGGAGGTCCGGGGAGCTGTTTTTT.

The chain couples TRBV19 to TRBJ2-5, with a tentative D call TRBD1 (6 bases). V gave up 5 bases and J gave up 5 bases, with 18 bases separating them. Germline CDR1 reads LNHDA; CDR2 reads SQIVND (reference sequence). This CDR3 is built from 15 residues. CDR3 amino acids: CASSSITGLGETQYF. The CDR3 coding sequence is TGTGCCAGTAGTTCAATTACAGGGTTGGGGGAGACCCAGTACTTC. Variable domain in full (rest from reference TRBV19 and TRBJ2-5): DGGITQSPKYLFRKEGQNVTLSCEQNLNHDAMYWYRQDPGQGLRLIYYSQIVNDFQKGDIAEGYSVSREKKESFPLTVTSAQKNPTAFYLCASSSITGLGETQYFGPGTRLLVL.

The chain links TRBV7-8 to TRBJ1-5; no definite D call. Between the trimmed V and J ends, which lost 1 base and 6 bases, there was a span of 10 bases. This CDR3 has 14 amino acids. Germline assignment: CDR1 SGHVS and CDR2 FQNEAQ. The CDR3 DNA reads TGTGCCAGCAGCTTAGAAGGAGAAGGTCAGCCCCAGCATTTT. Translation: CASSLEGEGQPQHF.

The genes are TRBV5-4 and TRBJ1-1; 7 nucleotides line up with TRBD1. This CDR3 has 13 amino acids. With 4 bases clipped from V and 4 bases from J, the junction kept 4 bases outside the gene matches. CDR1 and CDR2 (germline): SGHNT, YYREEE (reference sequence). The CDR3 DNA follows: TGTGCCAGCAGCGCGGGACAGTTCACTGAAGCTTTCTTT. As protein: CASSAGQFTEAFF. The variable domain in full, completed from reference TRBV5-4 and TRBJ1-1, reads ETGVTQSPTHLIKTRGQQVTLRCSSQSGHNTVSWYQQALGQGPQFIFQYYREEENGRGNFPPRFSGLQFPNYSSELNVNALELDDSALYLCASSAGQFTEAFFGQGTRLTVV.

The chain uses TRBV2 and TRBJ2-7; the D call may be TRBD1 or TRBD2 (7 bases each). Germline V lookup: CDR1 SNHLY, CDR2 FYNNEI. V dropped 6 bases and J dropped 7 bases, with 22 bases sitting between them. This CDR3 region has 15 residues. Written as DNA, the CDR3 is TGTGCCAGCAGGACGCAGGGGGGGCAAGCCGGGGAGCAGTACTTC. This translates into CASRTQGGQAGEQYF.

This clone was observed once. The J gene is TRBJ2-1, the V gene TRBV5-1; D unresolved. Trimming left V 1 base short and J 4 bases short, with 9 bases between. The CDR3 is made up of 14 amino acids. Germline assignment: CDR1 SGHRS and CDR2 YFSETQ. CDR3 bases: TGCGCCAGCAGCTTGAGTAGTCTGTACAATGAGCAGTTCTTC. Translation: CASSLSSLYNEQFF.

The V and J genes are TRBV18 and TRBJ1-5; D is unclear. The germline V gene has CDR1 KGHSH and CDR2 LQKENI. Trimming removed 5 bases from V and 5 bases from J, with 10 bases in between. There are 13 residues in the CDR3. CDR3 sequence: CASSIAQYQPQHF. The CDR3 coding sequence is TGTGCCAGCTCAATCGCCCAATATCAGCCCCAGCATTTT. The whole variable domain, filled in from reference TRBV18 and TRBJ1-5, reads NAGVMQNPRHLVRRRGQEARLRCSPMKGHSHVYWYRQLPEEGLKFMVYLQKENIIDESGMPKERFSAEFPKEGPSILRIQQVVRGDSAAYFCASSIAQYQPQHFGDGTRLSIL.

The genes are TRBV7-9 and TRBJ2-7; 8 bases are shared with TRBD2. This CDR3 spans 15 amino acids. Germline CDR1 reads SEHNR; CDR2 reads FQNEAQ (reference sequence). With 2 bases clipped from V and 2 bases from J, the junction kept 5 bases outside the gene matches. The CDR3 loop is CASSLQAGGTYEQYF. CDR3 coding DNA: TGTGCCAGCAGCTTACAGGCGGGAGGTACCTACGAGCAGTACTTC.

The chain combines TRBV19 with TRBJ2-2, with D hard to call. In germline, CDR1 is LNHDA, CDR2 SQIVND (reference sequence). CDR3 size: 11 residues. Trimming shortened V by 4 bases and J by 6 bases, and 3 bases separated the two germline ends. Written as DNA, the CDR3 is TGTGCCAGTAGTAGGGCCGGGGAGCTGTTTTTT. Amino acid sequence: CASSRAGELFF.

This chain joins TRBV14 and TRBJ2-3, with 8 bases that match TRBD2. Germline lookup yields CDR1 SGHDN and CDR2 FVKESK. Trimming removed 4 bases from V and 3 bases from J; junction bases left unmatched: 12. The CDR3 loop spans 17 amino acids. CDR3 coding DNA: TGTGCCAGCAGCCTCTACAGTAGCGGGGACTATACAGATACGCAGTATTTT. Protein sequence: CASSLYSSGDYTDTQYF.

CDR3 DNA sequence: TGTGCCAGCAGTAAAGGACTAGCGGGAGGCCGGAACACCGGGGAGCTGTTTTTT. This encodes CASSKGLAGGRNTGELFF. The chain uses TRBV6-1 and TRBJ2-2; 14 positions agree with TRBD2. Germline V gene sequence: CDR1 MNHNS, CDR2 SASEGT. The CDR3 runs to 18 residues. With 5 bases clipped from V and 1 base from J, the junction kept 6 bases outside the gene matches.

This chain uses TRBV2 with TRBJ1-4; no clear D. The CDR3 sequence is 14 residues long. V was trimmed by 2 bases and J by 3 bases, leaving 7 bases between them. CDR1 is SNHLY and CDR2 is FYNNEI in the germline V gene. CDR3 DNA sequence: TGTGCCAGCAGTGAAAAAGGTTCTAATGAAAAACTGTTTTTT. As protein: CASSEKGSNEKLFF.

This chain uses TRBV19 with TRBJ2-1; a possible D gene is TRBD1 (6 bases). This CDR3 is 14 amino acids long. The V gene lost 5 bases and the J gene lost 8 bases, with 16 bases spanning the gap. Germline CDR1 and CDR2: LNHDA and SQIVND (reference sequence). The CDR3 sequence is CASSQGTSNHEQFF. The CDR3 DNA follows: TGTGCCAGTAGTCAGGGGACCTCCAACCATGAGCAGTTCTTC.

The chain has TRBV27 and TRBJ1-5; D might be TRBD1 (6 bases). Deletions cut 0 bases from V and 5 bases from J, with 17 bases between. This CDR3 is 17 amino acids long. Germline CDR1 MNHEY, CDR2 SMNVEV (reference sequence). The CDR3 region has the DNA TGTGCCAGCAGTTTATCGTATAATACAGGGAAGTATCAGCCCCAGCATTTT. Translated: CASSLSYNTGKYQPQHF.

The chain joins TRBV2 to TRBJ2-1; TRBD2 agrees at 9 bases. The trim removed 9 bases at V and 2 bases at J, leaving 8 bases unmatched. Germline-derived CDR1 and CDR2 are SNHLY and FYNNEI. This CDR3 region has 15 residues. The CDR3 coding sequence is TGTGCCAGTAAGTTTAGCGGGGGTCCCTACAATGAGCAGTTCTTC. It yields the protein CASKFSGGPYNEQFF.

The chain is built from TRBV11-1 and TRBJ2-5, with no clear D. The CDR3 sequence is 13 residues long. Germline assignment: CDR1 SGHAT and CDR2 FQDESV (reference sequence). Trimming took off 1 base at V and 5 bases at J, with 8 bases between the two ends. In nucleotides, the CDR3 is TGTGCCAGCAGCTTAGGACCAGAGGAGACCCAGTACTTC. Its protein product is CASSLGPEETQYF.

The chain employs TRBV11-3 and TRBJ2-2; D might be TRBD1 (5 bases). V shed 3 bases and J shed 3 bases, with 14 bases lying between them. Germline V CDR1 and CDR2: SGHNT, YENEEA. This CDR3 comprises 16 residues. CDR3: CASSLVTATHTGELFF. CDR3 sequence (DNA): TGTGCCAGCAGCTTGGTGACAGCCACCCACACCGGGGAGCTGTTTTTT.

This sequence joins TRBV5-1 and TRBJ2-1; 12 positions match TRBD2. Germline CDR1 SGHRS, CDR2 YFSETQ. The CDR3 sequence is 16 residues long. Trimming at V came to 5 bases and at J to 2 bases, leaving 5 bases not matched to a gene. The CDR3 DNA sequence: TGCGCCAGCAGACTGGGACTAGCGGGTGCCTACAATGAGCAGTTCTTC. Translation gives CASRLGLAGAYNEQFF.

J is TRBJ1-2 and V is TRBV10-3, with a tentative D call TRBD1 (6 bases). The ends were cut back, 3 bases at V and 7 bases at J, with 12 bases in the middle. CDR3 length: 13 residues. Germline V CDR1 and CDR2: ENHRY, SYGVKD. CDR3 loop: CAISEINRVGYTF. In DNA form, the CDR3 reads TGTGCCATCAGTGAAATCAACAGGGTTGGCTACACCTTC.

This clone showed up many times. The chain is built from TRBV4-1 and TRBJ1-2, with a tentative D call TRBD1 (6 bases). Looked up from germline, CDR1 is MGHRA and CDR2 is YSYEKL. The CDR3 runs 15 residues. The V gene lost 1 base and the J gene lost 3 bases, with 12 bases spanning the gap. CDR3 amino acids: CASSQAQGEDYGYTF. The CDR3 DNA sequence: TGCGCCAGCAGCCAAGCACAGGGCGAAGACTATGGCTACACCTTC.

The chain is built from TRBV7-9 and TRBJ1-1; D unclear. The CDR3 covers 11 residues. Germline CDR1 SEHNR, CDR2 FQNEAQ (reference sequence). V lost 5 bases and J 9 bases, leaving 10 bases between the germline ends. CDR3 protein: CASSPLGKAFF. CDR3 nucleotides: TGTGCCAGCAGCCCCCTGGGGAAAGCTTTCTTT.

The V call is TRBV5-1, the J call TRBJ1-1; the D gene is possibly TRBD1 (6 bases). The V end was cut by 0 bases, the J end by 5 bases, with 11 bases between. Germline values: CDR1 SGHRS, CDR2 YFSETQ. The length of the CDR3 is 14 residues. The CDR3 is CASSLGGGRTEAFF. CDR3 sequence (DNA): TGCGCCAGCAGCTTGGGCGGGGGCCGGACTGAAGCTTTCTTT.

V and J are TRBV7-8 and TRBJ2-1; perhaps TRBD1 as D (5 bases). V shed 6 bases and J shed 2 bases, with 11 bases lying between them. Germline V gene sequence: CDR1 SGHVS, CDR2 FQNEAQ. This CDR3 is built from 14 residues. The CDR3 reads CASSSTGPYNEQFF. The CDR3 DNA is TGTGCCAGCAGTTCCACAGGTCCCTACAATGAGCAGTTCTTC.

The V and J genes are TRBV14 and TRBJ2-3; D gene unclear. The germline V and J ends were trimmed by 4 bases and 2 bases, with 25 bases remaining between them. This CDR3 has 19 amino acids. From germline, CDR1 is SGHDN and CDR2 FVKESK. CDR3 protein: CASSRASGLYGGYTDTQYF. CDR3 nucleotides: TGTGCCAGCAGCCGGGCTAGTGGTTTGTACGGTGGGTACACAGATACGCAGTATTTT.

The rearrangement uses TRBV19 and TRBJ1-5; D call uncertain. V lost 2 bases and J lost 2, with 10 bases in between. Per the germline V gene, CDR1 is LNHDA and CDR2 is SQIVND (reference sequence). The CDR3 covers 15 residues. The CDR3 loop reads CASSILGWGNQPQHF. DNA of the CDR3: TGTGCCAGTAGTATACTGGGTTGGGGCAATCAGCCCCAGCATTTT.